The 19 T cell receptor beta chains below all came from one sample that was sequenced in a study of T cells in Graves' hyperthyroidism and ophthalmopathy. Researchers took RNA transcripts and amplified the TCR beta CDR3 regions from them. First-round RT-PCR targeting the TCR CDR3 was performed with the HTBI primer set. One entry per CDR3 protein results from TCRdb running MiXCR on the multiplex PCR reads. The table has 500,000 to 800,000 distinct CDR3 sequences, 40% to 55% seen once. The sequenced material came from peripheral blood or thyroid tissue (not recorded which). The receptors stem from an adult man with Graves' disease, either hyperthyroidism or ophthalmopathy (not recorded which).

For this clonotype: A much larger clonotype is one base distant, so this may be a read error. This chain links TRBV25-1 with TRBJ2-7; TRBD2 matches at 7 bases. The CDR3 consists of 15 residues. V lost 5 bases and J lost 6; bases outside the gene matches: 13. Germline V gene data show CDR1 as MGHDK and CDR2 as SYGVNS. The CDR3 region is CASSPRREGIREQYF. The CDR3 region has the DNA TGTGCCAGCAGTCCCAGGAGGGAGGGAATCCGCGAGCAGTACTTC.

This clonotype was counted only a few times. This chain connects TRBV10-3 to TRBJ2-2; 10 bases agree with TRBD1. The V segment lost 8 bases and the J segment 0 bases; nucleotides outside the gene matches: 12. Germline V CDR1 and CDR2: ENHRY, SYGVKD. The CDR3 consists of 18 residues. In nucleotides, the CDR3 is TGTGCCATCGGATCCGGGACAGGGGTAGTCCCGAACACCGGGGAGCTGTTTTTT. The encoded protein is CAIGSGTGVVPNTGELFF.

V is TRBV7-8 and J is TRBJ1-6, with 8 bases matching TRBD1. Germline V gene sequence: CDR1 SGHVS, CDR2 FQNEAQ. The CDR3 is 12 residues long. The CDR3 sequence is CAWTGTNSPLHF. For the CDR3, the DNA is TGTGCTTGGACAGGGACTAATTCACCCCTCCACTTT.

This rearrangement joins TRBV7-9 to TRBJ1-1, with D maybe TRBD1 (6 bases). The CDR3 is 15 residues long. Germline loops: CDR1 SEHNR, CDR2 FQNEAQ (reference sequence). The ends were cut back, 4 bases at V and 1 base at J, with 13 bases in the middle. The CDR3 reads CASSYKGTSNTEAFF. The CDR3 nucleotides are TGTGCCAGCAGCTATAAAGGGACATCGAACACTGAAGCTTTCTTT.

J is TRBJ1-1 and V is TRBV7-2; D gene ambiguous. Germline V gene lookup returns CDR1 SGHTA and CDR2 FQGNSA. The CDR3 runs 15 residues. Trimming cost V 0 bases and J 4 bases, with 12 bases left between them. The CDR3 region is CASSLAGSVSTEAFF. DNA for the CDR3: TGTGCCAGCAGCTTAGCAGGGAGTGTGAGCACTGAAGCTTTCTTT.

A remark on this clonotype: A junction boundary mismatches the germline segment, possibly from a read error. The chain combines TRBV6-5 with TRBJ1-5; D unclear. This CDR3 is 13 amino acids long. Looked up from germline, CDR1 is MNHEY and CDR2 is SVGAGI. The CDR3 is CASTELGNQPRHF. CDR3 DNA sequence: TGTGCCAGCACGGAATTGGGCAATCAGCCCCGGCATTTT.

CDR3 DNA sequence: TGTGCCACCAGTGATTACGGGGGTAATGGCTACACCTTC. Its translation: CATSDYGGNGYTF. The chain combines TRBV24-1 with TRBJ1-2; maybe TRBD1 (5 bases). V was clipped by 2 bases and J by 6 bases, with 9 bases between them. This CDR3 region has 13 residues. Germline values: CDR1 KGHDR, CDR2 SFDVKD.

This clonotype was seen only a few times. This chain connects TRBV7-2 to TRBJ1-2, with D uncertain. With 2 bases removed from V and 6 bases from J, the gap between germline ends came to 7 bases. The CDR3 has 12 amino acids. Germline CDR1 and CDR2: SGHTA and FQGNSA. In nucleotides, the CDR3 is TGTGCCAGCAGCTTATTAAGAGATGGCTACACCTTC. Translated, it gives CASSLLRDGYTF. The full variable domain, rest sourced from reference TRBV7-2 and TRBJ1-2, is GAGVSQSPSNKVTEKGKDVELRCDPISGHTALYWYRQSLGQGLEFLIYFQGNSAPDKSGLPSDRFSAERTGGSVSTLTIQRTQQEDSAVYLCASSLLRDGYTFGSGTRLTVV.

The J gene is TRBJ2-2, the V gene TRBV10-3; D is unclear. V was pared by 5 bases and J by 0 bases, with 10 bases between. The CDR3 loop spans 15 amino acids. The germline gives CDR1 ENHRY, CDR2 SYGVKD. As DNA, the CDR3 is TGTGCCATCAGTAGGAGTAACGCGAACACCGGGGAGCTGTTTTTT. This translates into CAISRSNANTGELFF.

Written as DNA, the CDR3 is TGTGCCATCAGCGCCTCGGACGGTGAAAAACTGTTTTTT. Residues: CAISASDGEKLFF. The chain links TRBV10-3 to TRBJ1-4, with D hard to call. The CDR3 covers 13 residues. Trimming shortened V by 6 bases and J by 7 bases, and 12 bases separated the two germline ends. Germline CDR1 is ENHRY and CDR2 is SYGVKD.

This clonotype was recorded a few times. The rearrangement joins TRBV7-2 to TRBJ1-5, with a possible D match to TRBD1 (5 bases). The germline V gene has CDR1 SGHTA and CDR2 FQGNSA. V lost 5 bases and J lost 6, with 20 bases in between. This CDR3 is 16 amino acids long. As DNA, the CDR3 is TGTGCCAGCAGCGACAGCCAGGGTTCTGTAATTCAGCCCCAGCATTTT. As protein: CASSDSQGSVIQPQHF. Together with reference TRBV7-2 and TRBJ1-5, the CDR3 gives the full variable domain: GAGVSQSPSNKVTEKGKDVELRCDPISGHTALYWYRQSLGQGLEFLIYFQGNSAPDKSGLPSDRFSAERTGGSVSTLTIQRTQQEDSAVYLCASSDSQGSVIQPQHFGDGTRLSIL.

This clonotype occurred a few times. This rearrangement joins TRBV20-1 to TRBJ1-1; D call uncertain. The ends were cut back, 0 bases at V and 10 bases at J, with 9 bases in the middle. Per germline, CDR1 DFQATT and CDR2 SNEGSKA (reference sequence). The CDR3 is 11 residues long. CDR3 sequence: CSARDRFLAFF. The CDR3 region has the DNA TGCAGTGCTAGAGACAGGTTTCTAGCTTTCTTT.

This clonotype was picked up a small number of times. In nucleotides, the CDR3 is TGCAGTGCTAGAGATGCGCAGGGTCGGGACGCGACGGACCCCCTCCACTTT. As protein: CSARDAQGRDATDPLHF. The rearrangement joins TRBV20-1 to TRBJ1-6; TRBD1 might be the D (5 bases). The ends were cut back, 0 bases at V and 13 bases at J, with 25 bases in the middle. The CDR3 is made up of 17 amino acids. CDR1 and CDR2 (germline): DFQATT, SNEGSKA (reference sequence).

This clonotype was recorded at least ten times. The CDR3 protein is CASSLEANQPQHF. The CDR3 DNA follows: TGCGCCAGCAGCTTGGAGGCGAATCAGCCCCAGCATTTT. The V and J genes are TRBV5-1 and TRBJ1-5; D is unresolved. CDR1 is SGHRS and CDR2 is YFSETQ in the germline V gene. Trimming took 0 bases from V and 4 from J, leaving 5 bases between them. The CDR3 has 13 residues.

Many counts were recorded for this clonotype. The chain has TRBV10-3 and TRBJ1-6; possibly TRBD1 for D (6 bases). The germline V and J ends were trimmed by 6 bases and 4 bases, with 10 bases remaining between them. Germline V gene sequence: CDR1 ENHRY, CDR2 SYGVKD. The CDR3 runs to 14 residues. CDR3 in DNA: TGTGCCATCAGGGACAGTGCTTATAATTCACCCCTCCACTTT. Its translation is CAIRDSAYNSPLHF.

This clonotype was observed a handful of times. This chain uses TRBV7-9 with TRBJ2-5; 12 nucleotides line up with TRBD2. The CDR3 totals 17 residues. The V segment lost 1 base and the J segment 5 bases; nucleotides outside the gene matches: 8. From germline, CDR1 is SEHNR and CDR2 FQNEAQ (reference sequence). CDR3 sequence reads: CASSLGTSGMVGETQYF. Here the CDR3 DNA reads TGTGCCAGCAGCTTAGGGACTAGCGGGATGGTTGGGGAGACCCAGTACTTC.

This clonotype was detected ten times or more. The chain joins TRBV7-9 to TRBJ2-5; no definite D call. The CDR3 is 14 amino acids. Germline V gives CDR1 SEHNR, CDR2 FQNEAQ (reference sequence). The V end lost 3 bases, the J end lost 9 bases, and 17 bases lay between the germline ends. The CDR3 DNA is TGTGCCAGCAGCTTCGGGCCTCCGCATCTGTCCCAGTACTTC. Translating it yields CASSFGPPHLSQYF.

The chain combines TRBV20-1 with TRBJ1-2; 9 nucleotides line up with TRBD1. Trimming at V came to 8 bases and at J to 6 bases, leaving 13 bases not matched to a gene. Germline lookup yields CDR1 DFQATT and CDR2 SNEGSKA (reference sequence). There are 14 residues in the CDR3. As DNA, the CDR3 is TGCAGTTCCCCCCGGGACAGGGTATCTGATGGCTACACCTTC. Its translation: CSSPRDRVSDGYTF.

This chain connects TRBV10-3 to TRBJ2-2; 7 bases match TRBD1. The CDR3 spans 15 residues. The ends lost 5 bases at V and 3 bases at J; junction bases unmatched: 6. Germline CDR1 reads ENHRY; CDR2 reads SYGVKD. CDR3 DNA: TGTGCCATCAGTTACAGGGGCGACGACACCGGGGAGCTGTTTTTT. Translation: CAISYRGDDTGELFF.